This T cell receptor (beta chain) was observed in a study of blood T cell repertoires in COVID-19. The wider study: COVID-19 samples from acute and convalescent phases originated in the United States, Italy and Spain.

From germline, CDR1 is SGHTS and CDR2 YDEGEE. This CDR3 has 13 amino acids. Trimming took 4 bases from V and 7 from J; bases not matched to a gene: 5. The method was immunoSEQ multiplex PCR; TCRdb's version includes in-frame clones alone and lacks a portion of them. The repertoire holds fewer than 500,000 clones, 80% to 90% seen once, with 1.4% in the top ten. The V and J genes are TRBV5-8 and TRBJ2-1; 7 bases line up with TRBD1. The source of this sequence is a woman under 40 with active or convalescent COVID-19. The sequencing input was peripheral blood. CDR3 nucleotides: TGTGCCAGCAGCCCCGAACAGGGGAATGAGCAGTTCTTC. Translated, it gives CASSPEQGNEQFF. Drawing the rest from reference TRBV5-8 and TRBJ2-1, the complete variable domain is EAGVTQSPTHLIKTRGQQATLRCSPISGHTSVYWYQQALGLGLQFLLWYDEGEERNRGNFPPRFSGRQFPNYSSELNVNALELEDSALYLCASSPEQGNEQFFGPGTRLTVL.